The rows below give T cell receptor beta chains drawn from one sample of a study of T cell responses to AZD1222 COVID-19 vaccine. TCRdb keeps only in-frame clones here, not all; method: immunoSEQ multiplex PCR. The profile shows roughly 120,000 clones, 75% to 90% of them singletons. The sample was peripheral blood, taken on day 0 of AZD1222 vaccination. These receptor sequences come from an adult in good health. Each CDR3 is given with its conserved first and last residue. D genes are given only for firm matches. Size values are once, few and many counts, or a class for expanded clones, and some rows have none.

clone_size cdr3_length d_call j_call v_call cdr3_aa cdr3_nt
- 16 - TRBJ2-7 TRBV27 CASSFSRLVSPYEQYF TGTGCCAGCAGTTTCAGTCGACTAGTCTCCCCTTACGAGCAGTACTTC
- 12 - TRBJ1-2 TRBV11-2 CASSLGSYGYTF TGTGCCAGCAGCTTGGGTTCCTATGGCTACACCTTC
- 14 TRBD1 TRBJ1-3 TRBV30 CAWSTGGGGNTIYF TGTGCCTGGAGTACAGGGGGCGGTGGAAACACCATATATTTT
- 13 - TRBJ1-4 TRBV27 CASSFWGEEKLFF TGTGCCAGCAGTTTTTGGGGTGAGGAAAAACTGTTTTTT
- 15 TRBD1 TRBJ2-3 TRBV5-5 CASSSGTGWVDTQYF TGTGCCAGCAGCTCCGGGACAGGGTGGGTAGATACGCAGTATTTT
- 19 - TRBJ2-6 TRBV7-9 CASSLPTTGRLSGANVLTF TGTGCCAGCAGCTTACCCACGACAGGCAGATTATCTGGGGCCAACGTCCTGACTTTC
- 16 TRBD2 TRBJ2-3 TRBV9 CASAVGGEGPSDTQYF TGTGCCAGCGCAGTTGGGGGGGAGGGCCCGTCAGATACGCAGTATTTT
- 14 - TRBJ1-2 TRBV3-1/TRBV3-2 CASSQGTSGYGYTF TGTGCCAGCAGCCAAGGCACGTCAGGGTATGGCTACACCTTC
- 15 - TRBJ1-2 TRBV7-3 CASSLRDPTDGGYTF TGTGCCAGCAGCTTAAGGGACCCGACGGATGGGGGCTACACCTTC
- 15 TRBD1 TRBJ1-4 TRBV5-6 CASSSQQGAFEKLFF TGTGCCAGCAGCTCGCAACAGGGGGCTTTTGAAAAACTGTTTTTT
- 15 TRBD2 TRBJ2-5 TRBV5-1 CASSSGGSLVETQYF TGCGCCAGCAGCTCCGGCGGGAGCCTCGTGGAGACCCAGTACTTC
- 13 - TRBJ1-1 TRBV4-3 CASSQDRLGEAFF TGCGCCAGCAGCCAAGATAGACTGGGGGAAGCTTTCTTT
- 13 - TRBJ1-2 TRBV29-1 CSVEDWTGNGYTF TGCAGCGTTGAAGATTGGACCGGGAATGGCTACACCTTC
- 14 - TRBJ2-1 TRBV29-1 CSGLASRGYNEQFF TGCAGCGGATTAGCTTCCCGGGGATACAATGAGCAGTTCTTC
- 16 TRBD2 TRBJ2-5 TRBV4-3 CASSQVLAGVVWTQYF TGCGCCAGCAGCCAAGTTCTAGCGGGAGTGGTTTGGACCCAGTACTTC
once 12 - TRBJ2-7 TRBV12-3/TRBV12-4 CASGGASYEQYF TGTGCCAGCGGGGGAGCGTCCTACGAGCAGTACTTC
- 18 - TRBJ2-6 TRBV19 CASSPMRGQGAGANVLTF TGTGCCAGTAGCCCCATGAGAGGGCAGGGTGCAGGGGCCAACGTCCTGACTTTC
- 15 TRBD1 TRBJ2-1 TRBV18 CASSPDRGFYNEQFF TGTGCCAGCTCACCGGACAGGGGTTTCTACAATGAGCAGTTCTTC
- 15 TRBD2 TRBJ2-1 TRBV9 CASSNDGLAGDEQFF TGTGCCAGCAGCAACGATGGACTAGCAGGTGATGAGCAGTTCTTC
- 12 - TRBJ1-2 TRBV6-5 CASSYGGYGYTF TGTGCCAGCAGTTACGGAGGCTATGGCTACACCTTC
- 14 TRBD2 TRBJ2-1 TRBV6-4 CASARTSGGNEQFF TGTGCCAGCGCCCGGACTAGCGGGGGAAATGAGCAGTTCTTC
- 11 - TRBJ1-3 TRBV18 CASSPGNTIYF TGTGCCAGCTCACCCGGAAACACCATATATTTT
- 14 - TRBJ1-2 TRBV5-4 CASRPRNSNYGYTF TGTGCCAGCAGGCCCCGCAACAGTAACTATGGCTACACCTTC
- 14 - TRBJ2-1 TRBV14 CASSQAWAYNEQFF TGTGCCAGCAGCCAAGCCTGGGCATACAATGAGCAGTTCTTC
- 12 - TRBJ1-2 TRBV29-1 CSVDGQSQSFHF TGCAGCGTTGACGGACAAAGCCAAAGCTTTCACTTC
- 16 - TRBJ1-4 TRBV29-1 CSVSLGRATPKEKLFF TGCAGCGTTAGTCTGGGAAGGGCGACACCAAAGGAAAAACTGTTTTTT
- 16 TRBD1 TRBJ1-1 TRBV19 CASSIVRQGYSTEAFF TGTGCCAGTAGTATAGTGCGACAGGGGTACAGCACTGAAGCTTTCTTT
- 15 - TRBJ2-7 TRBV5-4 CASSLRGTNSYEQYF TGTGCCAGCAGCTTACGAGGGACAAACTCCTACGAGCAGTACTTC
- 14 - TRBJ1-6 TRBV5-1 CASSYGGNISPLHF TGCGCCAGCAGCTACGGCGGAAACATTTCACCCCTCCACTTT
- 14 - TRBJ2-1 TRBV7-9 CASSLESYYNEQFF TGTGCCAGCAGCTTAGAGTCGTATTACAATGAGCAGTTCTTC
- 13 - TRBJ2-7 TRBV27 CASSLRRLNEQYF TGTGCCAGCAGTTTAAGGCGTCTCAACGAGCAGTACTTC
- 16 - TRBJ2-6 TRBV5-1 CASSLGLLRGANVLTF TGCGCCAGCAGCTTGGGACTCCTCCGTGGGGCCAACGTCCTGACTTTC
- 16 - TRBJ2-5 TRBV5-1 CASSGGTIRLQETQYF TGCGCCAGCAGCGGGGGGACCATTCGTCTACAAGAGACCCAGTACTTC
- 14 - TRBJ2-7 TRBV30 CAWSVGRNSYEQYF TGTGCCTGGAGTGTAGGGCGGAACTCCTACGAGCAGTACTTC
- 17 - TRBJ1-5 TRBV7-8 CASSISLPTGSNQPQHF TGTGCCAGCAGCATCTCACTCCCGACAGGTAGCAATCAGCCCCAGCATTTT
- 10 - TRBJ1-5 TRBV6-4 CASRNQPQHF TGTGCCAGCCGGAATCAGCCCCAGCATTTT
- 13 - TRBJ1-6 TRBV7-3 CASSLVGDSPLHF TGTGCCAGCAGCTTAGTGGGGGACTCACCCCTCCACTTT
- 15 TRBD1 TRBJ1-1 TRBV7-7 CASSLVADRYTEAFF TGTGCCAGCAGCTTAGTCGCGGACAGGTACACTGAAGCTTTCTTT
- 13 - TRBJ1-2 TRBV6-5 CASSRGGNYGYTF TGTGCCAGCAGTCGGGGGGGGAACTATGGCTACACCTTC
- 13 - TRBJ2-7 TRBV6-1 CASSEHGSYEQYF TGTGCCAGCAGTGAACACGGCTCCTACGAGCAGTACTTC
- 17 TRBD1 TRBJ1-5 TRBV27 CASSPRDRGISNQPQHF TGTGCCAGCAGTCCCCGGGACAGGGGAATTAGCAATCAGCCCCAGCATTTT
- 18 - TRBJ1-3 TRBV5-4 CASSSDLEDRSNRDTIYF TGTGCCAGCAGCTCGGATCTGGAGGACAGATCTAATCGAGACACCATATATTTT
- 13 - TRBJ1-5 TRBV5-5 CASSLVGNQPQHF TGTGCCAGCAGCTTGGTCGGCAATCAGCCCCAGCATTTT
- 12 TRBD1 TRBJ1-6 TRBV12-3/TRBV12-4 CACRDSYSPLHF TGTGCCTGCCGGGACAGCTATTCACCCCTCCACTTT
- 15 TRBD2 TRBJ2-3 TRBV6-5 CASRGRTSHEDTQYF TGTGCCAGCAGGGGCCGGACTAGTCATGAAGATACGCAGTATTTT